These 18 T cell receptor beta chains were all obtained from the same sample, sequenced in a study of identical twins. TCRdb re-called the 5' RACE reads through MiXCR, storing one row per CDR3 protein. Among 250,000 to 300,000 distinct CDR3 sequences listed, roughly 9.7% were seen once. In addition, the sample was reused for a study of yellow fever vaccine responses in identical twins.

What was sequenced was CD8+ T cells sorted from blood. These receptors were taken from a young woman in good health.

This clonotype occurred many times. The chain recombines TRBV20-1 with TRBJ2-5; D may match TRBD1 or TRBD2 (6 bases each). The length of the CDR3 is 14 residues. From germline, CDR1 is DFQATT and CDR2 SNEGSKA (reference sequence). V shed 4 bases and J shed 2 bases, with 14 bases lying between them. CDR3 amino acids: CSATRGVSQETQYF. Here the CDR3 DNA reads TGCAGTGCTACTAGGGGGGTCTCGCAAGAGACCCAGTACTTC.

The rearrangement uses TRBV7-2 and TRBJ1-1; D ambiguous. CDR1 and CDR2 (germline): SGHTA, FQGNSA. The CDR3 is 13 residues long. The ends were cut back, 5 bases at V and 10 bases at J, with 17 bases in the middle. CDR3 sequence (DNA): TGTGCCAGCAGCCGAGTTAGGGTAGACGGAGCTTTCTTT. It codes for CASSRVRVDGAFF.

The gene calls are TRBV6-1 and TRBJ2-7, with 7 bases matching TRBD2. Losses at the gene ends were 7 bases for V and 2 bases for J; bases not matched to a gene: 14. Germline assignment: CDR1 MNHNS and CDR2 SASEGT. This CDR3 has 16 amino acids. The CDR3 sequence: CASTPIPSGTPYEQYF. The DNA of the CDR3 is TGTGCCAGCACTCCGATCCCTAGCGGCACCCCCTACGAGCAGTACTTC.

Many counts were recorded for this clonotype. The genes are TRBV24-1 and TRBJ2-3; 9 nucleotides agree with TRBD2. The J segment lost 1 base and the V segment lost 4 bases, leaving 8 bases of the junction unmatched. Germline lookup yields CDR1 KGHDR and CDR2 SFDVKD. This CDR3 is built from 17 residues. The DNA for the CDR3 is TGTGCCACCAGTGACCTGACTAGCGGCTTCGGCACAGATACGCAGTATTTT. It specifies CATSDLTSGFGTDTQYF.

This clonotype was detected ten times or more. The chain recombines TRBV2 with TRBJ2-7; D is undetermined. This CDR3 has 13 residues. V dropped 1 base and J dropped 1 base, with 5 bases sitting between them. The germline V gene has CDR1 SNHLY and CDR2 FYNNEI. The CDR3 DNA sequence: TGTGCCAGCAGTGAAGAGTGGTCCTACGAGCAGTACTTC. Amino acid sequence: CASSEEWSYEQYF.

Written as DNA, the CDR3 is TGTGCCACCAGTTCCTTCCAGCTGGATACGCAGTATTTT. As protein: CATSSFQLDTQYF. The chain carries TRBV24-1 and TRBJ2-3; D unclear. CDR3 size: 13 residues. V lost 6 bases to trimming and J lost 6 bases, with 12 bases between them. From germline, CDR1 is KGHDR and CDR2 SFDVKD.

This clonotype was detected many times. V is TRBV20-1 and J is TRBJ2-7; D is tentatively TRBD1 or TRBD2 (6 bases each). Trimming removed 2 bases from V and 3 bases from J, with 11 bases in between. Germline CDR1 and CDR2: DFQATT and SNEGSKA (reference sequence). The CDR3 is made up of 13 amino acids. CDR3: CSARWGADYEQYF. CDR3 DNA sequence: TGCAGTGCTAGATGGGGGGCCGACTACGAGCAGTACTTC.

The chain employs TRBV19 and TRBJ2-1; TRBD2 aligns across 11 bases. V was pared by 8 bases and J by 6 bases, with 3 bases of the junction left unmatched. The CDR3 loop spans 13 amino acids. In germline, CDR1 is LNHDA, CDR2 SQIVND (reference sequence). The DNA of the CDR3 is TGTGCCAGTGGACTAGCGGGCCTCAATGAGCAGTTCTTC. This sequence encodes CASGLAGLNEQFF.

This clonotype was recorded at least ten times. The rearrangement links TRBV7-9 to TRBJ2-7; 8 bases fit TRBD2. The V segment lost 6 bases and the J segment 3 bases; nucleotides outside the gene matches: 10. CDR1 is SEHNR, CDR2 FQNEAQ, per germline (reference sequence). CDR3 size: 15 residues. CDR3 in DNA: TGTGCCAGCAGGCCAGCGGGAGCTCACTTCTACGAGCAGTACTTC. It specifies CASRPAGAHFYEQYF.

This clonotype was detected only a few times. J is TRBJ2-5 and V is TRBV7-3; D gene unclear. Germline assignment: CDR1 SGHTA and CDR2 FQGTGA. CDR3 length equals 13 residues. Trimming removed 0 bases at V and 5 bases at J, with 7 bases between. The DNA for the CDR3 is TGTGCCAGCAGCTTAACGCTTGGGGAGACCCAGTACTTC. This encodes CASSLTLGETQYF.

This clonotype was seen only a few times. The chain couples TRBV20-1 to TRBJ1-4; a possible D gene is TRBD1 (6 bases). CDR1 DFQATT and CDR2 SNEGSKA come from the germline V gene (reference sequence). V was trimmed by 1 base and J by 8 bases, leaving 14 bases between them. There are 14 residues in the CDR3. For the CDR3, the DNA is TGCAGTGCTAGAGTAATGGGGGGCGAAGAAAAACTGTTTTTT. Its protein is CSARVMGGEEKLFF.

There are a few counts of this clonotype. V and J are TRBV27 and TRBJ1-6; D is unresolved. V was trimmed by 6 bases and J by 2 bases, leaving 5 bases between them. Germline V CDR1 and CDR2: MNHEY, SMNVEV (reference sequence). The CDR3 loop spans 13 amino acids. The CDR3 DNA follows: TGTGCCAGCAGCCCGCCCTATAATTCACCCCTCCACTTT. It yields the protein CASSPPYNSPLHF.

This clonotype was detected a few times. This chain links TRBV7-8 with TRBJ2-2, with D hard to call. This CDR3 comprises 16 residues. Trimming pared 1 base from V and 5 bases from J, leaving 14 bases between. CDR1 SGHVS and CDR2 FQNEAQ come from the germline V gene. The chain's CDR3 is CASSLEETAATGELFF. CDR3 nucleotides: TGTGCCAGCAGCTTAGAGGAGACGGCGGCGACCGGGGAGCTGTTTTTT.

This clonotype was recorded many times. This rearrangement joins TRBV29-1 to TRBJ2-7, with 10 bases lining up with TRBD1. The germline V gene encodes CDR1 SQVTM and CDR2 ANQGSEA. The CDR3 has 13 residues. Losses at the gene ends were 4 bases for V and 6 bases for J; bases not matched to a gene: 6. The CDR3: CSVVGQGILEQYF. For the CDR3, the DNA is TGCAGCGTTGTGGGACAGGGGATTCTCGAGCAGTACTTC.

This clonotype was counted a few times. The CDR3 nucleotides are TGTGCCAGCAGCCCCTACAGGGGGGATGTGAAACTGTTTTTT. The encoded protein is CASSPYRGDVKLFF. The chain uses TRBV7-9 and TRBJ1-4; 8 bases align to TRBD1. The CDR3 is 14 residues long. Trimming removed 5 bases from V and 11 bases from J; junction bases left unmatched: 10. From germline, CDR1 is SEHNR and CDR2 FQNEAQ (reference sequence).

This clonotype has more than one count but fewer than ten. The gene calls are TRBV27 and TRBJ2-5; tentatively, D is TRBD2 (6 bases). From germline, CDR1 is MNHEY and CDR2 SMNVEV (reference sequence). Trimming removed 6 bases from V and 4 bases from J, with 18 bases in between. The CDR3 is made up of 15 amino acids. The CDR3 coding sequence is TGTGCCAGCAGCACCGGGACTTCCCCCTCAGAGACCCAGTACTTC. This gives the protein CASSTGTSPSETQYF.

This chain uses TRBV12-3 or TRBV12-4 with TRBJ2-2; D uncertain. The CDR3 is made up of 16 amino acids. Trimming removed 10 bases from V and 3 bases from J, with 21 bases in between. The CDR3 sequence is CATYGTARFHTGELFF. The CDR3 bases are TGTGCCACCTATGGAACGGCCAGATTTCACACCGGGGAGCTGTTTTTT.

The table lists this clonotype with a few counts. The chain joins TRBV20-1 to TRBJ2-2; 13 bases fit TRBD2. CDR1 DFQATT and CDR2 SNEGSKA come from the germline V gene (reference sequence). V lost 3 bases, J lost 3 bases, and 1 base stayed unmatched. This CDR3 comprises 15 residues. The CDR3, as DNA: TGCAGTGCTAGTGGACTAGCGGGAGACACCGGGGAGCTGTTTTTT. This sequence encodes CSASGLAGDTGELFF.